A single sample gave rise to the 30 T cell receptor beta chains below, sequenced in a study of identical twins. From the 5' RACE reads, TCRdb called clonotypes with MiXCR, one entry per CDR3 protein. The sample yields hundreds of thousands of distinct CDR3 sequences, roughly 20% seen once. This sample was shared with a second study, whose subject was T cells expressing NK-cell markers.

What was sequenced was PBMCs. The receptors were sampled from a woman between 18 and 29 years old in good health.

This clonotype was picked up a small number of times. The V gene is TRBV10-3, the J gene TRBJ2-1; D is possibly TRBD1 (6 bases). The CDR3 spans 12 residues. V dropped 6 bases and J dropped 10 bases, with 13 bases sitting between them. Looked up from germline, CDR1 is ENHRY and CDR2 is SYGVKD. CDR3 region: CAIRPGAREQFF. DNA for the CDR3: TGTGCCATCAGACCAGGGGCCCGGGAGCAGTTCTTC.

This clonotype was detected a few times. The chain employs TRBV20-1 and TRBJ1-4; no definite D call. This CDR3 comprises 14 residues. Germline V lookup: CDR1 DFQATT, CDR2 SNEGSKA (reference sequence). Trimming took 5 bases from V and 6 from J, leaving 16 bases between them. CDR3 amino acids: CSALFFGGDEKLFF. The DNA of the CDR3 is TGCAGTGCTCTTTTTTTTGGTGGGGATGAAAAACTGTTTTTT.

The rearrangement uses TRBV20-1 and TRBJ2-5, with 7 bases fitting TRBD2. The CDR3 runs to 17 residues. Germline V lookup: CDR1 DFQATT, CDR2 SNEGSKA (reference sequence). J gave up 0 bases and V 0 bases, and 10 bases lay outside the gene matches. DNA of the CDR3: TGCAGTGCTAGAGATCTGGCCGGGGAGGGAGACCAAGAGACCCAGTACTTC. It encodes CSARDLAGEGDQETQYF.

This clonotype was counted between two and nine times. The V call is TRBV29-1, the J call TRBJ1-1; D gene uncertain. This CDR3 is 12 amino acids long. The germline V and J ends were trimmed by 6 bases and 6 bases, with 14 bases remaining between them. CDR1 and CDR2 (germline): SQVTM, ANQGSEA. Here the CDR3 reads CSVNGWAPEAFF. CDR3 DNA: TGCAGCGTGAATGGTTGGGCGCCTGAAGCTTTCTTT.

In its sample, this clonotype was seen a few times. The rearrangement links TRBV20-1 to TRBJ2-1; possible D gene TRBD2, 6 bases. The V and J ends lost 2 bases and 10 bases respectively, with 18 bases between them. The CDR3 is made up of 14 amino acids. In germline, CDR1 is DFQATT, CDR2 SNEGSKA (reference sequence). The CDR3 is CSARQPGGLDEQFF. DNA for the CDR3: TGCAGTGCTAGACAACCAGGAGGGCTTGACGAGCAGTTCTTC.

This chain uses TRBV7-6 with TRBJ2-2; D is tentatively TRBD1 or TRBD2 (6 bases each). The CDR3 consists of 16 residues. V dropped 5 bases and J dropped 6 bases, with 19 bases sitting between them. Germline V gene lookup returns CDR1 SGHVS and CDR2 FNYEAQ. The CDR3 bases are TGTGCCAGCAGCCCCAGACCCCCGGGGGCTGCCGGGGAGCTGTTTTTT. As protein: CASSPRPPGAAGELFF.

The CDR3 here is CASSRGTTDTQYF. The DNA of the CDR3 is TGTGCCAGCAGCCGCGGGACAACAGATACGCAGTATTTT. The genes are TRBV7-7 and TRBJ2-3; D assignment may be TRBD1 or TRBD2 (6 bases each). Germline-derived CDR1 and CDR2 are SSHAT and FNYEAQ (reference sequence). Trimming removed 5 bases at V and 3 bases at J, with 9 bases between. This CDR3 spans 13 amino acids. The complete variable domain, with remaining parts taken from reference TRBV7-7 and TRBJ2-3, reads GAGVSQSPRYKVTKRGQDVTLRCDPISSHATLYWYQQALGQGPEFLTYFNYEAQPDKSGLPSDRFSAERPEGSISTLTIQRTEQRDSAMYRCASSRGTTDTQYFGPGTRLTVL.

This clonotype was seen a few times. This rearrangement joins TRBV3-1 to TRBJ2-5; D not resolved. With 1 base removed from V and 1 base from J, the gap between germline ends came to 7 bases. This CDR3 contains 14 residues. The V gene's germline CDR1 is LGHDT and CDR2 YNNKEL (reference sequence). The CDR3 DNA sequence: TGTGCCAGCAGCCAAGCCGCGTCCCAAGAGACCCAGTACTTC. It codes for CASSQAASQETQYF.

CDR3 nucleotide sequence: TGTGCCAGCAGTCGAACAGGGGCCCCTGGGGCCAACGTCCTGACTTTC. As protein: CASSRTGAPGANVLTF. V and J are TRBV7-9 and TRBJ2-6; 7 bases line up with TRBD1. Losses at the gene ends were 6 bases for V and 2 bases for J; bases not matched to a gene: 7. Germline V gene sequence: CDR1 SEHNR, CDR2 FQNEAQ (reference sequence). The CDR3 sequence is 16 residues long.

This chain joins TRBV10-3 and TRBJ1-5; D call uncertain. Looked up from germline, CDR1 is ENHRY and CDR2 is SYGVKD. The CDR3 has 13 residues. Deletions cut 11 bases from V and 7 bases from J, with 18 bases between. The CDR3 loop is CAVARSEVQPQHF. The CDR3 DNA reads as TGTGCCGTCGCTCGCTCCGAAGTCCAGCCCCAGCATTTT.

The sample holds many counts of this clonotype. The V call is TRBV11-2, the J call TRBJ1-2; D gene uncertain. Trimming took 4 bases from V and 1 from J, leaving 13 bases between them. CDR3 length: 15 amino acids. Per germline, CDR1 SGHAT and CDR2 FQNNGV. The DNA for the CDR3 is TGTGCCAGCAGCTCACCCCGGCGGGGTAACTATGGCTACACCTTC. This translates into CASSSPRRGNYGYTF.

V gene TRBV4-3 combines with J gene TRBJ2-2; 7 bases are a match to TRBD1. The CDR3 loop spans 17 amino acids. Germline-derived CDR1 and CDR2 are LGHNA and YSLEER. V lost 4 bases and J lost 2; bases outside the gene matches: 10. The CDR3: CASSLLPGTVNTGELFF. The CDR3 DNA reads TGCGCCAGCAGCCTCCTTCCCGGGACAGTCAACACCGGGGAGCTGTTTTTT.

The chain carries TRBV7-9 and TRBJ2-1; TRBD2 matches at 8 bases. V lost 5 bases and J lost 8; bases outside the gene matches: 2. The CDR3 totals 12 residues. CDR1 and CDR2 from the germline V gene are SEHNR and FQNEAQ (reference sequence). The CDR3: CASSRTSYEQFF. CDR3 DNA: TGTGCCAGCAGCAGGACTAGCTATGAGCAGTTCTTC.

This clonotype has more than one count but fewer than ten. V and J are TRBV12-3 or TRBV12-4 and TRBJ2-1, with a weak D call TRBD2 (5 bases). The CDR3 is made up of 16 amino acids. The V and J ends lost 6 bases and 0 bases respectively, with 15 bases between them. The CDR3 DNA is TGTGCCAGCAGGGAGTCGAGGGAAAGCTCCTACAATGAGCAGTTCTTC. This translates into CASRESRESSYNEQFF.

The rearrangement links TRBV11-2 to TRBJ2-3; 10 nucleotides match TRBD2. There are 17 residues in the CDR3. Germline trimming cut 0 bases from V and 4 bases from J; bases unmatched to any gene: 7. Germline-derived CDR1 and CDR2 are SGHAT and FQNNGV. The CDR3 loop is CASSLDEREGYADTQYF. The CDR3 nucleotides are TGTGCCAGCAGCTTAGATGAGCGGGAGGGCTATGCAGATACGCAGTATTTT.

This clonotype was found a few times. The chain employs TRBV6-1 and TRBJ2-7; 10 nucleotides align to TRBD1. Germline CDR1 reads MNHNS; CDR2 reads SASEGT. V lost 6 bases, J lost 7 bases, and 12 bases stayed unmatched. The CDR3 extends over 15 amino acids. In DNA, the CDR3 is TGTGCCAGCAGGCCCACTTGGGGACAGGGGTGGGAGCAGTACTTC. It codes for CASRPTWGQGWEQYF.

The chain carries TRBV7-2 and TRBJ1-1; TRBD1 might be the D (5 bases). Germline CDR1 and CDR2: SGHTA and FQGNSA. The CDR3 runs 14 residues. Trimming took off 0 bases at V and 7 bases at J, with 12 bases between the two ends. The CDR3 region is CASSLAPDSREAFF. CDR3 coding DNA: TGTGCCAGCAGCTTAGCCCCCGACAGCCGTGAAGCTTTCTTT.

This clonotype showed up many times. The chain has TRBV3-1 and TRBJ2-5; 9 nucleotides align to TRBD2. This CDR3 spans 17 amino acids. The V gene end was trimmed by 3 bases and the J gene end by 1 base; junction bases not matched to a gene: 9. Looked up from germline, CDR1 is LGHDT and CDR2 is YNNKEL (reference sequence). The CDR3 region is CASSQLPPTSGQETQYF. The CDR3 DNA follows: TGTGCCAGCAGCCAGCTCCCCCCGACTAGCGGCCAAGAGACCCAGTACTTC.

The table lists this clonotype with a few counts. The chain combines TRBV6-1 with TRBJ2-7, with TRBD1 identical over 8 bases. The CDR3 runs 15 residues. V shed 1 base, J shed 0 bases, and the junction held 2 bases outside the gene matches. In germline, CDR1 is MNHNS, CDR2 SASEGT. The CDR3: CASSEGQGSSYEQYF. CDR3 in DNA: TGTGCCAGCAGTGAAGGACAGGGGAGCTCCTACGAGCAGTACTTC.

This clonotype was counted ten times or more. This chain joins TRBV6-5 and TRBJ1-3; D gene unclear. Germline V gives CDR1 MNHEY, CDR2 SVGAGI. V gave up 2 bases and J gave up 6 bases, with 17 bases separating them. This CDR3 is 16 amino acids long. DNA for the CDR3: TGTGCCAGCAGTTACGGGTACCGAACTGACGAAAACACCATATATTTT. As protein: CASSYGYRTDENTIYF.

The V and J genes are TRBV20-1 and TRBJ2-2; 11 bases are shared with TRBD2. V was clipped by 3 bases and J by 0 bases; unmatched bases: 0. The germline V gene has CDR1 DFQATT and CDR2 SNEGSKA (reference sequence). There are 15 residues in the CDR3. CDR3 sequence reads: CSASSGGANTGELFF. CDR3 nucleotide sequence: TGCAGTGCTAGTAGCGGGGGGGCGAACACCGGGGAGCTGTTTTTT.

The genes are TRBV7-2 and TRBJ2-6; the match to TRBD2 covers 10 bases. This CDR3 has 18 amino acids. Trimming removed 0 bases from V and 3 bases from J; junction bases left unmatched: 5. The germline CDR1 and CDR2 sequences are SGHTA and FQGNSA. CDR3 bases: TGTGCCAGCAGCTTAGCCCCTAGCGGGAGCGGTGGGGCCAACGTCCTGACTTTC. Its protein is CASSLAPSGSGGANVLTF.

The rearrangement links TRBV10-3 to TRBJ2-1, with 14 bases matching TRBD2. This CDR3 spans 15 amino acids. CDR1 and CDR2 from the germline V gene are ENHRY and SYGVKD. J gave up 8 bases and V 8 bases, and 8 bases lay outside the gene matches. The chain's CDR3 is CAIGEGTSGSYEQFF. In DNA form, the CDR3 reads TGTGCCATCGGGGAAGGGACTAGCGGGAGCTATGAGCAGTTCTTC.

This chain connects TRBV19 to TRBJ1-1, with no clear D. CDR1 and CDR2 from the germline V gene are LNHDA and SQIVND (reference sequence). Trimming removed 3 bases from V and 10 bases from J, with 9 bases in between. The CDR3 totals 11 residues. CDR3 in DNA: TGTGCCAGTAGTATTGCGAAGGTAGCTTTCTTT. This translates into CASSIAKVAFF.

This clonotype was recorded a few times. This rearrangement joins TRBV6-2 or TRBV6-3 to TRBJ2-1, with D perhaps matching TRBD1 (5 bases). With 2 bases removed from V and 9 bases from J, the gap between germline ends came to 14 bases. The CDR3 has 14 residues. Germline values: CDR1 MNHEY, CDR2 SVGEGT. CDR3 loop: CASSYVGQRGEQFF. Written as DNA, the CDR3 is TGTGCCAGCAGTTACGTGGGCCAAAGGGGTGAGCAGTTCTTC.

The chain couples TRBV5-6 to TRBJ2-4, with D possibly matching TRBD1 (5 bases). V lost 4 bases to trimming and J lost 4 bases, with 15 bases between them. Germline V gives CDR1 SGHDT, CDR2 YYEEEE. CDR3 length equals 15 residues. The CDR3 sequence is CASSPLWQGKNIQYF. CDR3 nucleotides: TGTGCCAGCAGCCCTCTTTGGCAGGGTAAAAACATTCAGTACTTC.

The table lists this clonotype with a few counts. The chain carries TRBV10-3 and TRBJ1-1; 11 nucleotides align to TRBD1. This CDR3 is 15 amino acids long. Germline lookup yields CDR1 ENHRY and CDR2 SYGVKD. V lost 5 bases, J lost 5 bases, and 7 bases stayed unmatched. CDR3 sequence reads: CAISRTGTGGTEAFF. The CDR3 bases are TGTGCCATCAGTCGTACCGGGACAGGGGGAACTGAAGCTTTCTTT.

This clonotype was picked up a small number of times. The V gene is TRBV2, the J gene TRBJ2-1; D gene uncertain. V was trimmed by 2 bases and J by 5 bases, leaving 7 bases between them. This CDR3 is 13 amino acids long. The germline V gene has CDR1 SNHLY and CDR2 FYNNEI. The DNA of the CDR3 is TGTGCCAGCAGTGAAAACAGAAACAATGAGCAGTTCTTC. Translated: CASSENRNNEQFF.

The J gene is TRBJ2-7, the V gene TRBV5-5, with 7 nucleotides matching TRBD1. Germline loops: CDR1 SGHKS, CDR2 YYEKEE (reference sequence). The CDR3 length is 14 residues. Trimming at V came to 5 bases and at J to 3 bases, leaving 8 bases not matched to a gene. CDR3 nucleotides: TGTGCCAGCAGGTCGACGACAGGGATCTACGAGCAGTACTTC. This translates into CASRSTTGIYEQYF.

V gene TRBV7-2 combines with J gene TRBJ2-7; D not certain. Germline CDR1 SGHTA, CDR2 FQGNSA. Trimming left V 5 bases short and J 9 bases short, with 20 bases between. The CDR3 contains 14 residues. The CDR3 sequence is CASSIGSLGDPQYF. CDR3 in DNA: TGTGCCAGCAGCATAGGTAGTTTAGGCGATCCGCAGTACTTC.